This T cell receptor (beta chain) was captured in a study of CD8+CD57+ T cells in acquired aplastic anemia. In patients chosen for sequencing, flow cytometry had shown CD8+CD57+ cell expansion. Sampling of blood occurred while the patients had still received no therapy. The germline gives CDR1 LNHDA, CDR2 SQIVND (reference sequence). The CDR3 is 15 amino acids. Trimming pared 3 bases from V and 9 bases from J, leaving 18 bases between. The use of genomic DNA as template underpinned the TCR beta VDJ and CDR3 profiling. TCRdb re-analysed the reads in MiXCR, keeping a single row per CDR3 protein. The table includes some 180,000 distinct CDR3 sequences, almost 50% detected once.

What was sequenced was sorted CD4+, CD8+, or CD8+CD57+ T cells (not recorded which) from PBMCs. The sequence was collected from a human donor with aplastic anemia. The chain carries TRBV19 and TRBJ2-1, with no clear D. The CDR3 DNA follows: TGTGCCAGTAGTATGAAAGGGCCCCCTAACAGTGAGCAGTTCTTC. Its translation is CASSMKGPPNSEQFF.